The 14 T cell receptor beta chains reported below all come from one sample, sequenced in a study of blood T cells in healthy people across ages. It was with a sample-barcoded 5' primer and a J-beta primer mix that a second PCR of roughly 7 to 12 cycles was run. One entry per CDR3 protein, called by TCRdb with MiXCR from the 5' RACE reads. This repertoire shows fewer than 800,000 distinct CDR3 sequences, about 30% found once; its top ten account for approximately 15%. Sequenced material: blood. The receptor set was obtained from a woman of 80 years or more in good health.

V and J are TRBV2 and TRBJ1-1; 8 nucleotides align to TRBD1. V dropped 3 bases and J dropped 3; count of bases not matched to a gene: 6. The CDR3 covers 15 residues. Germline V gives CDR1 SNHLY, CDR2 FYNNEI. The CDR3 nucleotides are TGTGCCAGCAGTGACTGGACAGGGATGGACACTGAAGCTTTCTTT. It translates to CASSDWTGMDTEAFF.

This sequence joins TRBV5-1 and TRBJ1-6, with D possibly TRBD1 on 5 matching bases. The V end lost 0 bases, the J end lost 7 bases, and 11 bases lay between the germline ends. The length of the CDR3 is 15 residues. Germline CDR1 and CDR2: SGHRS and YFSETQ. The CDR3 sequence is CASSLDGAANSPLHF. In nucleotides, the CDR3 is TGCGCCAGCAGCTTGGATGGGGCAGCGAATTCACCCCTCCACTTT. Combining the CDR3 with reference TRBV5-1 and TRBJ1-6 gives the whole variable domain KAGVTQTPRYLIKTRGQQVTLSCSPISGHRSVSWYQQTPGQGLQFLFEYFSETQRNKGNFPGRFSGRQFSNSRSEMNVSTLELGDSALYLCASSLDGAANSPLHFGNGTRLTVT.

The chain combines TRBV20-1 with TRBJ1-5; weak D call: TRBD1 (5 bases). CDR3 length: 17 residues. Germline-derived CDR1 and CDR2 are DFQATT and SNEGSKA (reference sequence). Trimming took off 6 bases at V and 1 base at J, with 22 bases between the two ends. CDR3: CSATASGAYWSNQPQHF. The CDR3 DNA sequence: TGCAGTGCAACCGCCTCTGGGGCCTATTGGAGCAATCAGCCCCAGCATTTT.

This clonotype appeared many times. The chain combines TRBV5-6 with TRBJ2-3; 8 bases fit TRBD2. The CDR3 extends over 15 amino acids. V trimming: 6 bases; J trimming: 3 bases; junction bases outside the gene matches: 9. From germline, CDR1 is SGHDT and CDR2 YYEEEE. CDR3 in amino acids: CASNRPGTSTDTQYF. DNA for the CDR3: TGTGCCAGCAACCGGCCCGGGACTAGTACAGATACGCAGTATTTT.

This clonotype was seen ten or more times. The chain uses TRBV30 and TRBJ2-2; 7 bases line up with TRBD1. Germline V gene sequence: CDR1 GTSNPN, CDR2 SVGIG (reference sequence). This CDR3 comprises 15 residues. V trimming: 2 bases; J trimming: 1 base; junction bases outside the gene matches: 4. In nucleotides, the CDR3 is TGTGCCTGGAGTACGGGACAGCTGAACACCGGGGAGCTGTTTTTT. This sequence encodes CAWSTGQLNTGELFF.

In its sample, this clonotype was seen a few times. This may arise from a read error, as a much more abundant clone is one base away. The chain couples TRBV20-1 to TRBJ2-1; D unclear. CDR1 is DFQATT and CDR2 is SNEGSKA in the germline V gene (reference sequence). V was shortened by 0 bases and J by 7 bases, with 16 bases between the two germline ends. There are 15 residues in the CDR3. The CDR3 spells CSARDGVSPSNEQFF. As DNA, the CDR3 is TGCAGTGCTAGAGATGGAGTGTCCCCCAGTAATGAGCAGTTCTTC.

This clonotype was recorded once. The genes are TRBV20-1 and TRBJ1-6; the match to TRBD1 covers 8 bases. Germline-derived CDR1 and CDR2 are DFQATT and SNEGSKA (reference sequence). The V segment lost 3 bases and the J segment 9 bases; nucleotides outside the gene matches: 7. The CDR3 extends over 14 amino acids. CDR3 DNA: TGCAGTGCTAGGGCCGGACAGGGATTTTCACCCCTCCACTTT. This translates into CSARAGQGFSPLHF.

The chain uses TRBV13 and TRBJ2-1, with D unclear. CDR1 and CDR2 (germline): PRHDT, FYEKMQ (reference sequence). This CDR3 has 14 amino acids. V dropped 5 bases and J dropped 4 bases, with 12 bases sitting between them. CDR3 amino acids: CASSQDMMYNEQFF. The CDR3 DNA is TGTGCCAGCAGCCAAGATATGATGTACAATGAGCAGTTCTTC.

This clonotype was found a few times. A read error may be the cause here, since a much bigger clone is one base away. J is TRBJ2-1 and V is TRBV12-3 or TRBV12-4; 7 bases align to TRBD2. This CDR3 has 16 amino acids. The CDR3 is CAGSRDFGGSYNEQFF. CDR3 nucleotides: TGTGCCGGCAGTAGGGACTTCGGGGGGTCCTACAATGAGCAGTTCTTC.

This clonotype came up many times. The J gene is TRBJ2-1, the V gene TRBV13, with D unclear. The germline gives CDR1 PRHDT, CDR2 FYEKMQ (reference sequence). Between the trimmed V and J ends, which lost 5 bases and 6 bases, there was a span of 23 bases. The CDR3 totals 17 residues. The CDR3 nucleotides read TGTGCCAGCAGCCCCTCCCTGGGTCTCGGGCCTACCAATGAGCAGTTCTTC. Its protein is CASSPSLGLGPTNEQFF.

In this sample, this clonotype turned up many times. The V and J genes are TRBV15 and TRBJ2-1; TRBD1 matches at 9 bases. After removal of 6 bases from V and 8 bases from J, the junction contained 8 bases not matched to a gene. This CDR3 spans 14 amino acids. Germline values: CDR1 LNHNV, CDR2 YYDKDF (reference sequence). DNA for the CDR3: TGTGCCACCAGTAACAGGGGGCGAAGGTATGAGCAGTTCTTC. Translating it yields CATSNRGRRYEQFF.

At least ten counts were recorded for this clonotype. J is TRBJ1-2 and V is TRBV6-1, with unresolved D. Germline CDR1 and CDR2: MNHNS and SASEGT. The V end was cut by 2 bases, the J end by 8 bases, with 6 bases between. CDR3 length equals 11 residues. CDR3 sequence (DNA): TGTGCCAGCAGTGAACGTGGGGGCTACACCTTC. As protein: CASSERGGYTF.

Points on this clonotype: This sequence may be a read error, since a much larger clone differs from it by one base. The chain couples TRBV7-9 to TRBJ1-5, with D possibly TRBD1 on 6 matching bases. V was clipped by 4 bases and J by 7 bases, with 14 bases between them. From germline, CDR1 is SEHNR and CDR2 FQNEAQ (reference sequence). CDR3 length: 14 amino acids. CDR3 nucleotide sequence: TGTGCCAGCAGCTGTGCCAGGGGAGGACAGCCCCAGCATTTT. Translating gives CASSCARGGQPQHF.

This clonotype occurred many times. The chain recombines TRBV27 with TRBJ2-1; TRBD2 aligns across 9 bases. Unmatched junction bases numbered 7, after V lost 3 bases and J lost 7 bases. In germline, CDR1 is MNHEY, CDR2 SMNVEV (reference sequence). This CDR3 comprises 15 residues. The CDR3 reads CASSFRAGGRNEQFF. The DNA for the CDR3 is TGTGCCAGCAGTTTCCGAGCGGGGGGCCGGAATGAGCAGTTCTTC.